Reported below is one T cell receptor beta chain. The antigen it binds to is not known. No much larger clone is present one base from it, and per-base qualities are unavailable. The data stem from a study of blood T cell repertoires in COVID-19 (dated by TCRdb to between 2020 and 2021). Some background on the complete study: Samples from collaborators originated in the United States, Italy and Spain and spanned both the acute and convalescent phases of COVID-19. The repertoires were released in a freely available public database intended as a resource for research on the immune response to SARS-CoV-2. The prospective study material was composed of cDNA or gDNA derived from T cells, B-cell-depleted T cells, or PBMCs. The samples were drawn from two sources: the first 160 participants of the ongoing ImmuneRACE study, and 1,000 to 1,500 subjects contributed by 6 global collaborators. Nearly every sample came with metadata listing a de-identified subject ID, COVID-19 status, age in years and sex. Deeply sampled blood TCRbeta repertoires from subjects exposed to, actively infected with, or recovered from COVID-19 were included in the dataset. Where available, HLA class I and class II types were taken from metadata supplied by the sample provider and were not determined by assay-based typing. The paper as a whole reports these results and caveats: Clinical and demographic metadata were provided uncurated, with the amount varying by source and participant.

The germline V gene (reference sequence) specifies MNHNY as CDR1 and SVGAGI as CDR2. V is pruned by 5 bases and J by 9 bases, leaving 11 bases of the junction without a gene match. Spanning cysteine to phenylalanine, the CDR3 consists of 17 amino acids. Of all the DNA, just the CDR3 is kept, 51 bases in frame from base 1. Whole blood was collected in K2EDTA tubes by collaborating institutions according to the institutions' own protocols. For TCRbeta analysis, collaborators shipped samples in one of three forms: frozen whole blood, isolated PBMCs, or DNA extracted from either of those sample types. TCRbeta CDR3 regions were amplified from genomic DNA using the immunoSEQ Assay, a bias-controlled multiplex PCR. Turning to the authors' computational methods: The number of nucleated cells in each sample was estimated by amplification of reference gene primers within the assay. To quantify the absolute abundance of each unique TCRbeta CDR3 rearrangement, sequence reads were collapsed and filtered. Productive Simpson clonality was computed per sample as the square root of Simpson's diversity index over productive rearrangements. TCRdb retrieved this table from immuneACCESS and kept in-frame rearrangements only. Not all clones are present; in checked studies, unresolved V genes account for under half, and no reason is known for the remainder. Clone size and the V and J calls come from that table; the DNA yielded D and trimming. The sample yields 65,000 to 90,000 clones; under 95% were counted once. The top ten clones comprise 5.8% of the sample.

Recombination joined TRBV6-6 with TRBJ2-1; the junction holds 15 bases that match TRBD2. The sequence derives from a human donor in a cohort sampled during active COVID-19. Sequenced sample: peripheral blood. The nucleotide sequence is given as TGTGCCAGCAGTCCCAGGACTAGCGGGGGGGCTTTCGGTGAGCAGTTCTTC. This codes for CASSPRTSGGAFGEQFF.